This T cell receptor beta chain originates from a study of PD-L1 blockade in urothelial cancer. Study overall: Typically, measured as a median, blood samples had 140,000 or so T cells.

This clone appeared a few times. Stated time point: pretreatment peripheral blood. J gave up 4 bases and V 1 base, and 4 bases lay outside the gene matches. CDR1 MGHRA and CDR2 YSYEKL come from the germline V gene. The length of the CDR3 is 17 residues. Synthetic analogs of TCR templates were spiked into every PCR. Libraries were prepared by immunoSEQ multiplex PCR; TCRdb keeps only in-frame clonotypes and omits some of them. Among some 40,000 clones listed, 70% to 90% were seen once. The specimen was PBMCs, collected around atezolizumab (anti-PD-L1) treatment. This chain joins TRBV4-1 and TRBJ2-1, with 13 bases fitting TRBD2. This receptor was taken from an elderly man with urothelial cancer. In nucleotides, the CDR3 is TGCGCCAGCAGCCAAGGGACTAGCGGGAGAGGTTACAATGAGCAGTTCTTC. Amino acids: CASSQGTSGRGYNEQFF.